This T cell receptor (beta chain) comes out of a study of T cell responses to AZD1222 COVID-19 vaccine. Study-level results: The study found vaccine-associated CD4 TCRs spanning spike, dominant at 160-218 and 743-854. Donors skewed white British and female; clonal diversity was possibly underestimated.

This table comes from immunoSEQ multiplex PCR, and its TCRdb copy is limited to in-frame clones, with some not included. Among 110,000 to 150,000 clones listed, approximately 93% were seen once. CDR1 and CDR2 from the germline V gene are SSHAT and FNYEAQ (reference sequence). The CDR3 contains 13 residues. As to this clone: Its specificity is unknown. The junction departs from germline at one end; a sequencing error may be responsible.

The material sequenced was peripheral blood, taken after recovery from COVID-19. The chain is built from TRBV7-7 and TRBJ2-1; D is unresolved. The clonotype was recovered from an adult who had recovered from COVID-19. The CDR3 spells CASSSRADNEQFF. The CDR3 nucleotides read TGTGCTAGCAGCTCCCGGGCCGACAATGAGCAGTTCTTC.